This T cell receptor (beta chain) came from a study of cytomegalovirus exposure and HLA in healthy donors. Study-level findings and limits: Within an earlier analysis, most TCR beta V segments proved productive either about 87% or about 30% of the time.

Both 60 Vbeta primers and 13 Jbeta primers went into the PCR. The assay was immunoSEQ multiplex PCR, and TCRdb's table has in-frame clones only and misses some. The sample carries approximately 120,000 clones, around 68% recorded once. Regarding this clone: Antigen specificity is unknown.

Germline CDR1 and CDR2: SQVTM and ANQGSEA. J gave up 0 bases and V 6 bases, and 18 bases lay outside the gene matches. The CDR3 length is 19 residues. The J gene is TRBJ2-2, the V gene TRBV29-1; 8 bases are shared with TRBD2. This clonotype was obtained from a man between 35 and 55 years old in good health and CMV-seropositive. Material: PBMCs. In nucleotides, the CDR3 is TGCAGCGTCAGCTTTTTTGATTTGCGGGGGGTTCCGAACACCGGGGAGCTGTTTTTT. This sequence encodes CSVSFFDLRGVPNTGELFF.